One and the same sample provided the 18 T cell receptor beta chains below, sequenced in a study of spatial heterogeneity in lung cancer. Time point: sample taken at primary tumor resection. TCRdb passed the 5' RACE reads through MiXCR, listing each CDR3 protein once. The data contain 6,500 or so distinct CDR3 sequences, about 7% of them singletons. The starting material was PBMCs, obtained at surgery. The receptors here all came from a male donor with early-stage non-small cell lung cancer.

This clonotype was counted at least ten times. The chain carries TRBV28 and TRBJ2-6, with D perhaps assigned TRBD1 or TRBD2 (5 bases each). CDR3 length: 15 residues. Germline values: CDR1 MDHEN, CDR2 SYDVKM. Trimming pared 6 bases from V and 4 bases from J, leaving 13 bases between. The CDR3 sequence: CASSPGTGGANVLTF. CDR3 in DNA: TGTGCCAGCAGCCCGGGAACAGGAGGGGCCAACGTCCTGACTTTC.

This clonotype has ten or more counts. The chain employs TRBV5-1 and TRBJ2-2; TRBD1 matches at 10 bases. The germline V gene encodes CDR1 SGHRS and CDR2 YFSETQ. V dropped 2 bases and J dropped 4; count of bases not matched to a gene: 5. This CDR3 comprises 16 residues. The CDR3 protein is CASSLTGTGVTGELFF. The DNA for the CDR3 is TGCGCCAGCAGCTTAACCGGGACAGGGGTCACCGGGGAGCTGTTTTTT.

The chain uses TRBV20-1 and TRBJ1-6, with D perhaps matching TRBD1 (5 bases). Trimming removed 1 base from V and 10 bases from J, with 8 bases in between. CDR3 length equals 12 residues. In germline, CDR1 is DFQATT, CDR2 SNEGSKA (reference sequence). DNA for the CDR3: TGCAGTGCTAGAGGGGGGGAATCACCCCTCCACTTT. It codes for CSARGGESPLHF.

This clonotype was observed a handful of times. V gene TRBV11-1 combines with J gene TRBJ2-1; D possibly corresponds to TRBD2 (6 bases). The CDR3 is made up of 15 amino acids. Trimming took off 5 bases at V and 1 base at J, with 12 bases between the two ends. Germline-derived CDR1 and CDR2 are SGHAT and FQDESV (reference sequence). CDR3 residues: CASSPREKSYNEQFF. The CDR3 DNA reads as TGTGCCAGCAGCCCCCGGGAGAAATCCTACAATGAGCAGTTCTTC.

This clonotype was seen at least ten times. The CDR3 region has the DNA TGTGCCACCAGTGATCTTGCGGCGGGGGGTGGAGAGACCCAGTACTTC. This sequence encodes CATSDLAAGGGETQYF. V gene TRBV24-1 combines with J gene TRBJ2-5, with TRBD2 matching 8 bases. CDR1 is KGHDR, CDR2 SFDVKD, per germline. Trimming cost V 3 bases and J 4 bases; bases outside gene matches: 9. This CDR3 contains 16 residues.

By its share, this clonotype is medium-sized (0.01 to 0.1%). This chain uses TRBV29-1 with TRBJ2-5, with 13 bases identical to TRBD2. This CDR3 is built from 13 residues. J was trimmed by 7 bases and V by 4 bases; bases with no gene match: 3. Germline CDR1 is SQVTM and CDR2 is ANQGSEA. CDR3 sequence: CSVVTSGRGTQYF. CDR3 bases: TGCAGCGTTGTAACTAGCGGGAGGGGGACCCAGTACTTC.

This clonotype was seen ten or more times. The chain links TRBV7-2 to TRBJ2-3, with a weak D call TRBD2 (6 bases). The V gene's germline CDR1 is SGHTA and CDR2 FQGNSA. V shed 1 base and J shed 5 bases, with 13 bases lying between them. The CDR3 consists of 15 residues. CDR3 DNA: TGTGCCAGCAGCTTAGAGATCCGGGAGTTAGATACGCAGTATTTT. It encodes CASSLEIRELDTQYF.

This clonotype showed up just a few times. This sequence joins TRBV5-1 and TRBJ2-5; D gene uncertain. The V end lost 2 bases, the J end lost 3 bases, and 2 bases lay between the germline ends. CDR3 length equals 11 residues. From germline, CDR1 is SGHRS and CDR2 YFSETQ. This chain's CDR3 is CASSFEETQYF. Here the CDR3 DNA reads TGCGCCAGCAGCTTCGAAGAGACCCAGTACTTC.

This clonotype was found many times. The V and J genes are TRBV3-1 and TRBJ2-2, with 9 bases lining up with TRBD1. The J segment lost 1 base and the V segment lost 1 base, leaving 10 bases of the junction unmatched. This CDR3 spans 19 amino acids. Per the germline V gene, CDR1 is LGHDT and CDR2 is YNNKEL (reference sequence). The CDR3 coding sequence is TGTGCCAGCAGCCAAGCACCCATTAACAGGGGGCTGAACACCGGGGAGCTGTTTTTT. The encoded protein is CASSQAPINRGLNTGELFF.

This clonotype was detected only a few times. In DNA, the CDR3 is TGTGCCAGCAGGCTCAGCGGGAGCTCCTACAATGAGCAGTTCTTC. Amino acids: CASRLSGSSYNEQFF. This rearrangement joins TRBV6-2 or TRBV6-3 to TRBJ2-1, with TRBD2 matching 8 bases. The CDR3 runs 15 residues. Germline CDR1 and CDR2: MNHEY and SVGEGT. The V gene end was trimmed by 6 bases and the J gene end by 0 bases; junction bases not matched to a gene: 4.

In nucleotides, the CDR3 is TGTGCCAGCAGTACACAGGAATTTAACACTGAAGCTTTCTTT. Protein: CASSTQEFNTEAFF. The chain uses TRBV27 and TRBJ1-1, with D tentatively TRBD1 (5 bases). V lost 5 bases and J 2 bases, leaving 12 bases between the germline ends. Germline V gene lookup returns CDR1 MNHEY and CDR2 SMNVEV (reference sequence). The CDR3 totals 14 residues.

The table lists this clonotype with many counts. The chain uses TRBV3-1 and TRBJ1-6; 9 bases match TRBD1. The CDR3 covers 15 residues. Germline CDR1 and CDR2: LGHDT and YNNKEL (reference sequence). J gave up 10 bases and V 4 bases, and 8 bases lay outside the gene matches. The CDR3 spells CASSLQGATVSPLHF. The CDR3 DNA is TGTGCCAGCAGCCTACAGGGGGCTACTGTCTCACCCCTCCACTTT.

This clonotype was counted ten times or more. CDR3 sequence: CASTSRAGGVYEQYV. The CDR3 nucleotides read TGTGCCAGCACCTCCCGGGCGGGGGGAGTCTACGAGCAGTACGTC. V is TRBV6-6 and J is TRBJ2-7; 8 bases fit TRBD2. The CDR3 has 15 residues. V dropped 7 bases and J dropped 3; count of bases not matched to a gene: 11. The germline V gene encodes CDR1 MNHNY and CDR2 SVGAGI (reference sequence).

The chain links TRBV2 to TRBJ2-7, with 7 nucleotides matching TRBD2. Germline V gene sequence: CDR1 SNHLY, CDR2 FYNNEI. The CDR3 spans 14 residues. V lost 1 base and J lost 7; bases outside the gene matches: 7. The CDR3 DNA reads as TGTGCCAGCAGTGAAGAAGCGGGAAGGAGGGAGCAGTACTTC. Protein: CASSEEAGRREQYF.

This clonotype occurred many times. The chain couples TRBV20-1 to TRBJ2-1; D gene uncertain. V dropped 3 bases and J dropped 0 bases, with 9 bases sitting between them. CDR1 and CDR2 from the germline V gene are DFQATT and SNEGSKA (reference sequence). CDR3 length: 14 residues. This CDR3 is CSARSRTSYNEQFF. The CDR3 DNA reads TGCAGTGCTAGGAGCAGAACCTCCTACAATGAGCAGTTCTTC.

In its sample, this clonotype was seen many times. The chain employs TRBV27 and TRBJ1-1; a weak D match, TRBD1 (5 bases). CDR3 length: 15 amino acids. Trimming stripped 4 bases from V and 5 bases from J, with 17 bases between. Per the germline V gene, CDR1 is MNHEY and CDR2 is SMNVEV (reference sequence). CDR3 sequence (DNA): TGTGCCAGCAGTTACCATAAAATCAGGGAAACTGAAGCTTTCTTT. Its translation: CASSYHKIRETEAFF.

The chain combines TRBV15 with TRBJ2-5; D unresolved. There are 15 residues in the CDR3. The V gene's germline CDR1 is LNHNV and CDR2 YYDKDF (reference sequence). Trimming cost V 1 base and J 1 base, with 10 bases left between them. The CDR3 loop reads CATSRGSVGQETQYF. The CDR3 DNA is TGTGCCACCAGCAGAGGGTCGGTAGGCCAAGAGACCCAGTACTTC.

This clonotype has ten or more counts. The rearrangement joins TRBV20-1 to TRBJ1-4, with D perhaps TRBD1 (6 bases). V shed 7 bases and J shed 5 bases, with 11 bases lying between them. The CDR3 sequence is 12 residues long. The germline gives CDR1 DFQATT, CDR2 SNEGSKA (reference sequence). DNA of the CDR3: TGCAGTGTTGGCGGACAGAATGAAAAACTGTTTTTT. This sequence encodes CSVGGQNEKLFF.